This TCR beta chain was identified in a study of T cell changes during pregnancy in multiple sclerosis. Here immunoSEQ multiplex PCR was the method, and the copy in TCRdb shows in-frame clones only, minus some. The sample lists approximately 88,000 clones; 90% to 95% were seen once. Trimming stripped 2 bases from V and 0 bases from J, with 7 bases between. This CDR3 has 15 amino acids. The germline V gene encodes CDR1 MNHEY and CDR2 SVGAGI. Material: peripheral blood, obtained in the third trimester of pregnancy. The TCR comes from a female donor with multiple sclerosis, enrolled in a pregnancy study. The chain combines TRBV6-5 with TRBJ2-2, with no clear D. CDR3 DNA: TGTGCCAGCAGTTACGTCAGCGCGAACACCGGGGAGCTGTTTTTT. Encoded protein: CASSYVSANTGELFF.